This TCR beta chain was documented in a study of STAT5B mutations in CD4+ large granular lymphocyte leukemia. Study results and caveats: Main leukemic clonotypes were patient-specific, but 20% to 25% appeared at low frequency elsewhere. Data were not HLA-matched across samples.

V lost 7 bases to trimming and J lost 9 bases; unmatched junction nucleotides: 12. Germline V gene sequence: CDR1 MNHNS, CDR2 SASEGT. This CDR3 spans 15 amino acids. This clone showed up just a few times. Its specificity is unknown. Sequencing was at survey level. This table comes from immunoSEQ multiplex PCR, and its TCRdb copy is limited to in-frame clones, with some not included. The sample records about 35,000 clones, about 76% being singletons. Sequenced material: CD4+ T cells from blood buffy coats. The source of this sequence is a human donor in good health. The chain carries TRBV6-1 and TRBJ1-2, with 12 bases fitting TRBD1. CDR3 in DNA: TGTGCCAGCACCACATTGGGGGGGACAGGGGGCAGCTACACCTTC. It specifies CASTTLGGTGGSYTF.